Below, 3 T cell receptor beta chains from the same sample are listed, as sequenced in a study of blood T cells in healthy people across ages. It was with a sample-barcoded 5' primer and a J-beta primer mix that a second PCR of about 6 to 12 cycles was run. TCRdb re-derived calls from the 5' RACE reads in MiXCR, one entry per CDR3 protein. The sample yields about 680,000 distinct CDR3 sequences, roughly 50% seen once. Sequencing was done on a sample of blood. The receptors shown here come from a woman in her fifties or sixties in good health.

The genes are TRBV11-2 and TRBJ2-4; no firm D call. The CDR3 length is 17 residues. With 5 bases removed from V and 0 bases from J, the gap between germline ends came to 17 bases. Germline CDR1 SGHAT, CDR2 FQNNGV. CDR3 sequence reads: CASSPRTEFLAKNIQYF. CDR3 in DNA: TGTGCCAGCAGCCCCCGGACGGAATTTCTAGCCAAAAACATTCAGTACTTC.

CDR3 residues: CATSKSGRSGDEQFF. The DNA of the CDR3 is TGTGCCACCAGCAAAAGCGGGAGGAGTGGCGATGAGCAGTTCTTC. The chain recombines TRBV15 with TRBJ2-1; 9 positions agree with TRBD2. CDR3 length equals 15 residues. Germline V lookup: CDR1 LNHNV, CDR2 YYDKDF (reference sequence). V lost 4 bases to trimming and J lost 8 bases; unmatched junction nucleotides: 9.

This clonotype was seen once. At one of its ends the junction is not consistent with the germline gene, which may arise from a read error. The chain is built from TRBV3-1 and TRBJ1-5, with D unresolved. Germline V lookup: CDR1 LGHDT, CDR2 YNNKEL (reference sequence). The CDR3 consists of 15 residues. This CDR3 is CASSQQLGPNRPQHF. The CDR3 DNA reads TGTGCCAGCAGCCAACAACTCGGTCCAAATCGGCCCCAGCATTTT.